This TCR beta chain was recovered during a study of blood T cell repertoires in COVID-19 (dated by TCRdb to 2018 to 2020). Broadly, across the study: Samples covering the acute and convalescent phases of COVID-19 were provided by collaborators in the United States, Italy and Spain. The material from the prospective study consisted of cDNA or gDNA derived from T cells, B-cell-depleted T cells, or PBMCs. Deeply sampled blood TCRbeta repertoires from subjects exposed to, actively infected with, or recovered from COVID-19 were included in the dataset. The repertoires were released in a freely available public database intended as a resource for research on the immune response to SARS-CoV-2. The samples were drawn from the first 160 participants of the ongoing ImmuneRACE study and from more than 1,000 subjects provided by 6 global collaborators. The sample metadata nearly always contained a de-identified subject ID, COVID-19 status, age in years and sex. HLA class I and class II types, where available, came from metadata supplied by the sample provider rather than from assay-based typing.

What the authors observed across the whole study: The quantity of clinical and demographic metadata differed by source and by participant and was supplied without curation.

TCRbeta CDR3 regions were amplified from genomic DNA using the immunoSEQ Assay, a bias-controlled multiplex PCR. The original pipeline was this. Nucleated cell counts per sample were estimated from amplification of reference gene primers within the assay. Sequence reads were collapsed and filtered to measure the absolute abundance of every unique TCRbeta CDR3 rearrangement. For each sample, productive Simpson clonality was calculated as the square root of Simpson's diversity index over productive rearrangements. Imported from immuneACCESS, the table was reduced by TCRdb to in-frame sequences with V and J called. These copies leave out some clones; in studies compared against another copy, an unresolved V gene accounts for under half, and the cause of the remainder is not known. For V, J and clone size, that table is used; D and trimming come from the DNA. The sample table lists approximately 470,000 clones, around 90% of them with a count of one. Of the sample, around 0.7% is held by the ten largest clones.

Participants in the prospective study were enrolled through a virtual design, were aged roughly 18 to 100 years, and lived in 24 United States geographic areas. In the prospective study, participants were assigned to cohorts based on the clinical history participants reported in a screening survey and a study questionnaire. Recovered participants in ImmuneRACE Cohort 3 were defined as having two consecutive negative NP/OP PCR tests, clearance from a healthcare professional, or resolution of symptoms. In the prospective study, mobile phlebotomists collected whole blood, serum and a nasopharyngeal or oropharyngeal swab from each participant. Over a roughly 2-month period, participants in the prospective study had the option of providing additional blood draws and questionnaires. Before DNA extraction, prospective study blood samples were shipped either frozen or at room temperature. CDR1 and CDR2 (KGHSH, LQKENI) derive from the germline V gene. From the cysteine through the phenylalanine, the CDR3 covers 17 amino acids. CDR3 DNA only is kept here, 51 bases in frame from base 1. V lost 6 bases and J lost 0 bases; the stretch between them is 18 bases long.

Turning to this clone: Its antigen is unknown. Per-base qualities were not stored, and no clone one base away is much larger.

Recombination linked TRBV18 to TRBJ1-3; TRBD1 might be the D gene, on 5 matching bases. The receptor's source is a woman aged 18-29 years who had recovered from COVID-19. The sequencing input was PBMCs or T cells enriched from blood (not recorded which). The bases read TGTGCCAGCTCCTCCGGACGGGGGGAGCTCTCTGGAAACACCATATATTTT. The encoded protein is CASSSGRGELSGNTIYF.